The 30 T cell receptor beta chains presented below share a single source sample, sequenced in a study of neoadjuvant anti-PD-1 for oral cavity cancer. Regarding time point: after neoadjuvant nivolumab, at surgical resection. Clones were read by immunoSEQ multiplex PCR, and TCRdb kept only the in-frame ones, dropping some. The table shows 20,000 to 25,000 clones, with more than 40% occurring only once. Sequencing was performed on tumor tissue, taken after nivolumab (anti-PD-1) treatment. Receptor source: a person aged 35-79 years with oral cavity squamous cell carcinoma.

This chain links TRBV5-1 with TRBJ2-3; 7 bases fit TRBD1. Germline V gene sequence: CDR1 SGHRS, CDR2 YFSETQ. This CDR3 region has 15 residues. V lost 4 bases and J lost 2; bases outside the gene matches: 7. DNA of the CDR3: TGCGCCAGCAGCCTACAGGGGCGTCTCACAGATACGCAGTATTTT. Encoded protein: CASSLQGRLTDTQYF.

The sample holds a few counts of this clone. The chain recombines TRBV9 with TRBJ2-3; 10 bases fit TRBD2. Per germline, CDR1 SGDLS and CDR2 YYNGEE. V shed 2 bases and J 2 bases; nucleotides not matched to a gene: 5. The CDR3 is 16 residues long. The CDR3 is CASSVDSGGFTDTQYF. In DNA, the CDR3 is TGTGCCAGCAGCGTCGATAGCGGGGGGTTCACAGATACGCAGTATTTT.

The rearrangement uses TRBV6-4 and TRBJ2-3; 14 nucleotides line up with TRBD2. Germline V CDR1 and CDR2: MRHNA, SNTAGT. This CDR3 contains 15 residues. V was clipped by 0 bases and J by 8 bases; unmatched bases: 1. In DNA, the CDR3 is TGTGCCAGCAGTGACTCGACTAGCGGGGGGGCTACGCAGTATTTT. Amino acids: CASSDSTSGGATQYF.

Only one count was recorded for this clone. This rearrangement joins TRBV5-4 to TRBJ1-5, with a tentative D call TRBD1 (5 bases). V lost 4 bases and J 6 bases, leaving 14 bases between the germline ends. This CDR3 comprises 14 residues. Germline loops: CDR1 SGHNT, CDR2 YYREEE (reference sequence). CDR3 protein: CASSQERGGQPQHF. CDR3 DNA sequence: TGTGCCAGCAGCCAAGAGAGGGGAGGTCAGCCCCAGCATTTT.

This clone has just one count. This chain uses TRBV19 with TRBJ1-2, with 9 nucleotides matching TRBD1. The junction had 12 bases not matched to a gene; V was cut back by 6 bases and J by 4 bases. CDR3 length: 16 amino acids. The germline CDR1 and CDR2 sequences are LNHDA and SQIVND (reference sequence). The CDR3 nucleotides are TGTGCCAGTAGCCGTACCATCGGACAGGGGACCTATGGCTACACCTTC. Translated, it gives CASSRTIGQGTYGYTF.

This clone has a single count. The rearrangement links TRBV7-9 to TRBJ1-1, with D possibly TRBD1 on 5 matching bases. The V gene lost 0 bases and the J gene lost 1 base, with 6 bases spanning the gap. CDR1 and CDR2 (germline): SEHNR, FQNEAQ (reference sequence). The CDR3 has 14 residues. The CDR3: CASSLAGANTEAFF. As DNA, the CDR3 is TGTGCCAGCAGCTTAGCTGGGGCGAACACTGAAGCTTTCTTT.

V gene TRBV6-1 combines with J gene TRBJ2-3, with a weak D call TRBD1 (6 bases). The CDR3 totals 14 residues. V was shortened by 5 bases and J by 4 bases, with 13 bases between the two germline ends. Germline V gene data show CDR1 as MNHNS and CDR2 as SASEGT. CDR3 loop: CASSSTTGSDTQYF. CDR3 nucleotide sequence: TGTGCCAGCAGTTCGACGACAGGTTCAGATACGCAGTATTTT.

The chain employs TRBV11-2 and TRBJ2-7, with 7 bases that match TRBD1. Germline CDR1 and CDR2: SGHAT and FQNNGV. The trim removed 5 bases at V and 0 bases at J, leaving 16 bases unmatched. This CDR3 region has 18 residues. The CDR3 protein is CASSLTISQGRSSYEQYF. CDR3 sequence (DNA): TGTGCCAGCAGCCTCACAATCTCACAGGGGCGAAGCTCCTACGAGCAGTACTTC. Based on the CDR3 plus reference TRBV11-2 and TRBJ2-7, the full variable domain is EAGVAQSPRYKIIEKRQSVAFWCNPISGHATLYWYQQILGQGPKLLIQFQNNGVVDDSQLPKDRFSAERLKGVDSTLKIQPAKLEDSAVYLCASSLTISQGRSSYEQYFGPGTRLTVT.

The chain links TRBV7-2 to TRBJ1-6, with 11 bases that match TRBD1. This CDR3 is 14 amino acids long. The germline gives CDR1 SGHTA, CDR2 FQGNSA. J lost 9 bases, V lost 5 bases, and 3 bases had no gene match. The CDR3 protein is CASSLGTGGSPLHF. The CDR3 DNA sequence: TGTGCCAGCAGCCTCGGGACAGGGGGTTCACCCCTCCACTTT.

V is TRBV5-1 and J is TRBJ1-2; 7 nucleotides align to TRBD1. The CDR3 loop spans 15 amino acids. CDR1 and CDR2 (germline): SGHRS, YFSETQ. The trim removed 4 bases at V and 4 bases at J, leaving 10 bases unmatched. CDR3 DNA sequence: TGCGCCAGCAGCCAAGATCCCGACAGGGTCTATGGCTACACCTTC. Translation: CASSQDPDRVYGYTF.

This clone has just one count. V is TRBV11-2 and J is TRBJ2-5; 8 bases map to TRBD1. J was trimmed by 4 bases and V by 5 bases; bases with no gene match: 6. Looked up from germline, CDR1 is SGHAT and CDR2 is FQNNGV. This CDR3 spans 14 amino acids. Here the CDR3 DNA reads TGTGCCAGCAGCCGAGGACAGGGAGGAGAGACCCAGTACTTC. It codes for CASSRGQGGETQYF.

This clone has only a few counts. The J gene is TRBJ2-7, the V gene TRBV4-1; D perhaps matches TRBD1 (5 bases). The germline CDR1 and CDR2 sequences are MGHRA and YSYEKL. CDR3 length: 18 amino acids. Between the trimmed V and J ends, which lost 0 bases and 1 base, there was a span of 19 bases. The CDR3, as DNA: TGCGCCAGCAGCCAAGATTGGCAGGGTCCAGTGGGTTCCTACGAGCAGTACTTC. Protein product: CASSQDWQGPVGSYEQYF.

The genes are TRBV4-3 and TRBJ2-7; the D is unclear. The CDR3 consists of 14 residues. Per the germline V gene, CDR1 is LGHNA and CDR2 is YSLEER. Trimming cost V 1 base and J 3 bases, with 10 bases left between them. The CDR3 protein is CASSQGAVGYEQYF. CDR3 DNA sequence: TGCGCCAGCAGCCAAGGGGCGGTAGGCTACGAGCAGTACTTC.

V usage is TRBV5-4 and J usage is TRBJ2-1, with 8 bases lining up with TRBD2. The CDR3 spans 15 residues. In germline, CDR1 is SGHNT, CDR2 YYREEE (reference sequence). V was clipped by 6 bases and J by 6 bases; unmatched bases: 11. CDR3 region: CASTNEGTRGNEQFF. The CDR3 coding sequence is TGTGCCAGCACCAACGAAGGGACTAGGGGCAATGAGCAGTTCTTC.

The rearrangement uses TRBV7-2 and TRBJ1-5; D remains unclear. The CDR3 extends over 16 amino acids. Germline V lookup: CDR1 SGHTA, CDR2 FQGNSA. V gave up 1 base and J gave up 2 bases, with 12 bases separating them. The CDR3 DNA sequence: TGTGCCAGCAGCTTAGGGGTAGGCAATGGCAATCAGCCCCAGCATTTT. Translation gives CASSLGVGNGNQPQHF.

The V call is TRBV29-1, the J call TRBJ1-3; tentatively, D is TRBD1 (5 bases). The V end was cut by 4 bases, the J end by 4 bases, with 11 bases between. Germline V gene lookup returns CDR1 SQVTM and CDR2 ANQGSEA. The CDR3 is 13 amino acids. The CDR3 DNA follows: TGCAGCGTTGCCAGGGACGAAGGAAACACCATATATTTT. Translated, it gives CSVARDEGNTIYF.

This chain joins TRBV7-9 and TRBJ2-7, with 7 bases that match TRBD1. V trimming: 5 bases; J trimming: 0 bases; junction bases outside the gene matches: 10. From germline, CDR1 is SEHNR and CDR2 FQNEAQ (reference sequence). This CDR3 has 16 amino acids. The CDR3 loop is CASSALGGSISYEQYF. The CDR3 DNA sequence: TGTGCCAGCAGCGCTCTAGGGGGCTCAATCTCCTACGAGCAGTACTTC.

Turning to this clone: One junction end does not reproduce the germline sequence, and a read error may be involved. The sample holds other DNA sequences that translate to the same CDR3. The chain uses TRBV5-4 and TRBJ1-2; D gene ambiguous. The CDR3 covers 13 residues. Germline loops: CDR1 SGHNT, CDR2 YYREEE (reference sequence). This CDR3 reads CASSLGGIYGYTF. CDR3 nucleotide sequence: TGTGCCAGCAGCTTGGGTGGGATCTATGGTTACACCTTC.

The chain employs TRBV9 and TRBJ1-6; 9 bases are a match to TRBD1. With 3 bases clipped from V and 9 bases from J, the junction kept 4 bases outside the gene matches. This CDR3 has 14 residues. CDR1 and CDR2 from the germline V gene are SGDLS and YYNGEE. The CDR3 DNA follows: TGTGCCAGCAGCGCCGGGACAGGGCTTTCACCCCTCCACTTT. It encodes CASSAGTGLSPLHF. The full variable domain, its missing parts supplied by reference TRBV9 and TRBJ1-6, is DSGVTQTPKHLITATGQRVTLRCSPRSGDLSVYWYQQSLDQGLQFLIQYYNGEERAKGNILERFSAQQFPDLHSELNLSSLELGDSALYFCASSAGTGLSPLHFGNGTRLTVT.

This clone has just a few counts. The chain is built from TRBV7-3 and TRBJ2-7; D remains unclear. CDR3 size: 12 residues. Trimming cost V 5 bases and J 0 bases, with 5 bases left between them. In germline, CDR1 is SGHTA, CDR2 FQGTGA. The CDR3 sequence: CASSTLSYEQYF. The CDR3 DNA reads TGTGCCAGCAGCACCCTCTCCTACGAGCAGTACTTC.

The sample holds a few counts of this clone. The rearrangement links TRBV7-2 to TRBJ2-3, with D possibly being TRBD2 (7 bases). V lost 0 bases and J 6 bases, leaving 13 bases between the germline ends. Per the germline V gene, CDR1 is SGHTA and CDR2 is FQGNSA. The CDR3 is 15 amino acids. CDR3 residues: CASSLAGGLADTQYF. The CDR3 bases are TGTGCCAGCAGCTTAGCGGGGGGGCTTGCGGATACGCAGTATTTT.

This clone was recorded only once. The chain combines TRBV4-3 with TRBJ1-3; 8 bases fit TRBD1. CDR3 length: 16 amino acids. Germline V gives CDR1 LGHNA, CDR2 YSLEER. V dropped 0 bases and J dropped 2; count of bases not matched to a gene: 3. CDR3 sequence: CASSQEGQAAGNTIYF. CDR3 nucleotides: TGCGCCAGCAGCCAAGAGGGACAGGCCGCTGGAAACACCATATATTTT.

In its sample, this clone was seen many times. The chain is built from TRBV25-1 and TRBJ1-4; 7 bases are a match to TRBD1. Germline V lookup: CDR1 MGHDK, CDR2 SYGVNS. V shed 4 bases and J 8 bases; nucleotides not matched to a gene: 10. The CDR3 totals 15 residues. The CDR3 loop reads CASSVPGGGSEKLFF. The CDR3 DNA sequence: TGTGCCAGCAGTGTCCCAGGGGGGGGTTCGGAAAAACTGTTTTTT.

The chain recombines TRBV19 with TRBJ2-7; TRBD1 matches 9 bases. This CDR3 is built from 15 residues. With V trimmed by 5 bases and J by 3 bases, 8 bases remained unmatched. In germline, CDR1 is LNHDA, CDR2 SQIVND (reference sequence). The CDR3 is CASSPQGALVYEQYF. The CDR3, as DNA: TGTGCCAGTAGTCCACAGGGGGCGCTGGTCTACGAGCAGTACTTC.

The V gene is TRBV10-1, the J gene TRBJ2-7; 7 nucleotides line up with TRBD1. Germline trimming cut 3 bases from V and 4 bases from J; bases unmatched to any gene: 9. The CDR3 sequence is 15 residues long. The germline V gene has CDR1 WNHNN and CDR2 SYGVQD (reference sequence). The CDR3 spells CASSDSGTACYEQYF. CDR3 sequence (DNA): TGCGCCAGCAGTGACTCCGGGACAGCGTGTTACGAGCAGTACTTC.

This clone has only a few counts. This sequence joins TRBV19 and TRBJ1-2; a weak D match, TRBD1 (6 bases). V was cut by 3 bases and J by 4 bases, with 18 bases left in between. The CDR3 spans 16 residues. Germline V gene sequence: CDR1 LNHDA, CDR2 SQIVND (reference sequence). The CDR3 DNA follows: TGTGCCAGTAGTATTTCTTCGACAGGAAACCTCTATGGCTACACCTTC. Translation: CASSISSTGNLYGYTF. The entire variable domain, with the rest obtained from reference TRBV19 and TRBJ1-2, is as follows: DGGITQSPKYLFRKEGQNVTLSCEQNLNHDAMYWYRQDPGQGLRLIYYSQIVNDFQKGDIAEGYSVSREKKESFPLTVTSAQKNPTAFYLCASSISSTGNLYGYTFGSGTRLTVV.

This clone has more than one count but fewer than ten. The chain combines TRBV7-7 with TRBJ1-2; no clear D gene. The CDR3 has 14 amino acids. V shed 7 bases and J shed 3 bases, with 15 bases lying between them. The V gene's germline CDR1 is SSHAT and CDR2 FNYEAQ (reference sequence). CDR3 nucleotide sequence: TGTGCCAGCACCCGAACGGCAGAAGACTATGGCTACACCTTC. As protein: CASTRTAEDYGYTF.

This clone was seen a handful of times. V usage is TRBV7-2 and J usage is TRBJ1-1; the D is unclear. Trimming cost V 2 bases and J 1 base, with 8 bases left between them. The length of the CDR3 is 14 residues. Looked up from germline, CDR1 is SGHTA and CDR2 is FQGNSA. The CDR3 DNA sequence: TGTGCCAGCAGCTTACGGCAGACGAACACTGAAGCTTTCTTT. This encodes CASSLRQTNTEAFF.

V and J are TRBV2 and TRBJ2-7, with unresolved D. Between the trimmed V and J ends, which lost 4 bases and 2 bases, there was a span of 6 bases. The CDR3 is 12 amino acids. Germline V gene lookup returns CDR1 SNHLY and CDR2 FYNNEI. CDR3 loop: CASSVGPYEQYF. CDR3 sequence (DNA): TGTGCCAGCAGTGTCGGTCCCTACGAGCAGTACTTC. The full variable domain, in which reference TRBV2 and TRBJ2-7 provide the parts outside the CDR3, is EPEVTQTPSHQVTQMGQEVILRCVPISNHLYFYWYRQILGQKVEFLVSFYNNEISEKSEIFDDQFSVERPDGSNFTLKIRSTKLEDSAMYFCASSVGPYEQYFGPGTRLTVT.

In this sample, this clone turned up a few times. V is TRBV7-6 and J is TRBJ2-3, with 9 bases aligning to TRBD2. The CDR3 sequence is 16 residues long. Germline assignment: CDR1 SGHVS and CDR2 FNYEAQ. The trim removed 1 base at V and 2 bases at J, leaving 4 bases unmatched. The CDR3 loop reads CASSLEAGGSTDTQYF. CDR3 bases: TGTGCCAGCAGCTTAGAAGCGGGGGGCTCCACAGATACGCAGTATTTT.